The sequence of this TCR beta chain was determined in a study of blood T cell repertoires in COVID-19. Seattle cases were enrolled at active infection and followed longitudinally. The CDR3 covers 16 residues. CDR1 LGHDT and CDR2 YNNKEL come from the germline V gene (reference sequence). Deletions cut 1 base from V and 2 bases from J, with 14 bases between. Authors' methods: Estimation of nucleated cell counts was performed using reference gene primer amplification. The protocol was immunoSEQ multiplex PCR, while the TCRdb copy is restricted to in-frame clones and leaves out a portion. Clone size and V and J calls were adopted from that table, with D and trimming inferred from the DNA. The table lists approximately 240,000 clones, around 90% of them singletons.

The sequence derives from a man aged 25-40 years with COVID-19, enrolled during active disease. The sequenced sample consisted of peripheral blood. The chain recombines TRBV3-1 (or the pseudogene TRBV3-2) with TRBJ1-2, with unresolved D. The CDR3 sequence is CASSQGGRSLNYGYTF. In nucleotides, the CDR3 is TGTGCCAGCAGCCAAGGTGGGAGATCCCTAAACTATGGCTACACCTTC.